This TCR beta chain was identified in a study of cytomegalovirus exposure and HLA in healthy donors. Regarding the study as a whole: TCR sequences were mostly rare, though some public TCRs occurred in many donors. According to the study, 150 to 200 TCR beta chains were cytomegalovirus-associated.

TCRdb keeps only in-frame clones here, not all; method: immunoSEQ multiplex PCR. The sample has about 82,000 clones, roughly 94% seen once. Details on this clone: Its antigen is as yet unknown.

The sequence came from a woman aged 18-29 years in good health and CMV-seronegative. The sequencing input was PBMCs.

In DNA form, the CDR3 reads TGTGCCTGGAGTGAACAATTCTATGGCTACACCTTC. Its translation is CAWSEQFYGYTF. This sequence joins TRBV30 and TRBJ1-2; D is ambiguous. Trimming took 1 base from V and 4 from J, leaving 7 bases between them. There are 12 residues in the CDR3. The germline V gene encodes CDR1 GTSNPN and CDR2 SVGIG (reference sequence).